The present T cell receptor beta chain was sequenced within a study of T cells in Graves' hyperthyroidism and ophthalmopathy. Points on this clonotype: A junction end diverges from the germline sequence, so it may reflect a read error.

It was RNA transcripts that yielded the amplified TCR beta CDR3 regions. The HTBI primer set served for first-round RT-PCR of the TCR CDR3. TCRdb redid the calling of the multiplex PCR reads with MiXCR, one entry per CDR3 protein. The sample records fewer than 800,000 distinct CDR3 sequences, about 16% being singletons. Germline-derived CDR1 and CDR2 are SQVTM and ANQGSEA. The CDR3 consists of 13 residues. The receptor's source is a man in his late teens or twenties with Graves' hyperthyroidism. Sequencing was done on a sample of blood. The genes are TRBV29-1 and TRBJ2-7, with a possible D match to TRBD2 (7 bases). The CDR3 nucleotides read TGCAGCGTTCACTCGGGGGGCGGCTACGAGCGGTACTTC. It codes for CSVHSGGGYERYF.